These 2 T cell receptor beta chains originate from one sample sequenced in a study of identical twins. MiXCR, applied by TCRdb to the 5' RACE reads, yields one record per CDR3 protein. The table lists 260,000 or so distinct CDR3 sequences, approximately 7.3% of them singletons. These data also featured in a second study, about yellow fever vaccine responses in identical twins.

Sample: CD8+ T cells sorted from blood. The origin of the receptors is a woman under 30 in good health.

This chain connects TRBV5-1 to TRBJ1-1; TRBD1 might be the D (5 bases). The CDR3 contains 16 residues. Between the trimmed V and J ends, which lost 0 bases and 4 bases, there was a span of 16 bases. In germline, CDR1 is SGHRS, CDR2 YFSETQ. Written as DNA, the CDR3 is TGCGCCAGCAGCTTGGTAGTTCAGGGTGCGGGCACTGAAGCTTTCTTT. The encoded protein is CASSLVVQGAGTEAFF.

This clonotype was found a few times. This chain links TRBV7-6 with TRBJ2-6; D is unclear. Looked up from germline, CDR1 is SGHVS and CDR2 is FNYEAQ. The CDR3 extends over 15 amino acids. Trimming shortened V by 5 bases and J by 0 bases, and 8 bases separated the two germline ends. CDR3 DNA: TGTGCCAGCAGCCCCGAAAACTCTGGGGCCAACGTCCTGACTTTC. Translated, it gives CASSPENSGANVLTF.